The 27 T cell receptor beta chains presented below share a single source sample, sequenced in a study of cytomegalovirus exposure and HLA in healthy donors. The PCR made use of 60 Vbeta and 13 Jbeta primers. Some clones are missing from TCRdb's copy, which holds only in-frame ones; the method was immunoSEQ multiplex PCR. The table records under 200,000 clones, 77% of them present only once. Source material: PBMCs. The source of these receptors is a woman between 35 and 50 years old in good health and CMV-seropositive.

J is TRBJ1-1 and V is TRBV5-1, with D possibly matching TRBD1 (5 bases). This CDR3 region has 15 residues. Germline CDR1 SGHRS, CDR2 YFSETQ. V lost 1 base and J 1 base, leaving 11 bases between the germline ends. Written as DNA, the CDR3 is TGCGCCAGCAGCTTGTCTGGGACTACGAACACTGAAGCTTTCTTT. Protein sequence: CASSLSGTTNTEAFF.

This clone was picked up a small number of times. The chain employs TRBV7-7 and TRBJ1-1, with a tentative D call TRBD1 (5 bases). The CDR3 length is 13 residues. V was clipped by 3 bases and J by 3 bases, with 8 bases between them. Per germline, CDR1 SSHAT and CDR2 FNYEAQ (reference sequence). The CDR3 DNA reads TGTGCCAGCAGCTTGAGACAGCACACTGAAGCTTTCTTT. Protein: CASSLRQHTEAFF.

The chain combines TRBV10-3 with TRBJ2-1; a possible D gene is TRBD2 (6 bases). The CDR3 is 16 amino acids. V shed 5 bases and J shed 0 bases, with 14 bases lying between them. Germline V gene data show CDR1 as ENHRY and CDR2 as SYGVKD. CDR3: CAISRLGAASYNEQFF. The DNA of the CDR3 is TGTGCCATCAGTCGACTAGGGGCCGCCTCCTACAATGAGCAGTTCTTC.

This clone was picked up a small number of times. This CDR3 is CASSQYINTEAFF. CDR3 DNA: TGCGCCAGCAGCCAGTACATCAACACTGAAGCTTTCTTT. This chain connects TRBV4-3 to TRBJ1-1; no reliable D call. CDR3 size: 13 residues. V was clipped by 3 bases and J by 2 bases, with 7 bases between them. In germline, CDR1 is LGHNA, CDR2 YSLEER.

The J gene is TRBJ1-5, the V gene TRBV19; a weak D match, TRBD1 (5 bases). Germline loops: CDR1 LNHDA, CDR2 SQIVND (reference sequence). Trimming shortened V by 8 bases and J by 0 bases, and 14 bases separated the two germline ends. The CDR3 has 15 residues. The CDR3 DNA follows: TGTGCCAGTGACCGACAGCTCCTTAGCAATCAGCCCCAGCATTTT. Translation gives CASDRQLLSNQPQHF.

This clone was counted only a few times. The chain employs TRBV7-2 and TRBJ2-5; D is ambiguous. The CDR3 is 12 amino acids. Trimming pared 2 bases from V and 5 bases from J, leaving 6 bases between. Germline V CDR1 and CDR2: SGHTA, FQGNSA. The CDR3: CASSLTAETQYF. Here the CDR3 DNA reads TGTGCCAGCAGCTTAACTGCCGAGACCCAGTACTTC.

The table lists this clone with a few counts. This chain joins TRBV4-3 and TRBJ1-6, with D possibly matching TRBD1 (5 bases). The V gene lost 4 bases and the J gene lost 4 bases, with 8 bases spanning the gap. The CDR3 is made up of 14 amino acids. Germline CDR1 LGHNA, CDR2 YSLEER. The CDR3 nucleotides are TGCGCCAGCAGCCGCCGGGGGTATAATTCACCCCTCCACTTT. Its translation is CASSRRGYNSPLHF.

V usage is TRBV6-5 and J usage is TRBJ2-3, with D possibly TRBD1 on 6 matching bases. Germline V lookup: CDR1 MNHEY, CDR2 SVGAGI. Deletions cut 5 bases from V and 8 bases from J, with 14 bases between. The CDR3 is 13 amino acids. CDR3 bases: TGTGCCAGCAGTACCGTACAGGGTTCTACGCAGTATTTT. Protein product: CASSTVQGSTQYF.

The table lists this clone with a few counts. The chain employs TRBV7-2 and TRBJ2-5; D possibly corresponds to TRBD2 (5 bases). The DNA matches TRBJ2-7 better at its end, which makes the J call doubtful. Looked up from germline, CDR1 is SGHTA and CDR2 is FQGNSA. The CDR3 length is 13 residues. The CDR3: CASSPSGPGEQYF. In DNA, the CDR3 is TGTGCCAGCAGCCCGAGCGGACCGGGCGAGCAGTACTTC.

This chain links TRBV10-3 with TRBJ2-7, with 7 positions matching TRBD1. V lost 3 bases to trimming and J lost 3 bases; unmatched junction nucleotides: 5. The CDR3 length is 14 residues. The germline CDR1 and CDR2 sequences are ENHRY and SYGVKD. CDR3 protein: CAISDRTGDYEQYF. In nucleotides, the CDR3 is TGTGCCATCAGTGACAGGACAGGAGACTACGAGCAGTACTTC.

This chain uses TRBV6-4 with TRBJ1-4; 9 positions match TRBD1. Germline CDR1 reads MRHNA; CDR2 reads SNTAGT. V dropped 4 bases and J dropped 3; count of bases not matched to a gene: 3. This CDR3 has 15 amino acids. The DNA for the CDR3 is TGTGCCAGCAGTGGCGACAGGGGGGCTAATGAAAAACTGTTTTTT. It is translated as CASSGDRGANEKLFF.

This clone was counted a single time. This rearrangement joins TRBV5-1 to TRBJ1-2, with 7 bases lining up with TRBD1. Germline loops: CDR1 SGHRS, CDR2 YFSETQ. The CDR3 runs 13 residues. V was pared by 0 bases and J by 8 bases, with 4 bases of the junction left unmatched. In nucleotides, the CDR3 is TGCGCCAGCAGCTTGGGACAGGGAAGGGGCTACACCTTC. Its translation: CASSLGQGRGYTF. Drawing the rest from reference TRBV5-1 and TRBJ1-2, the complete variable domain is KAGVTQTPRYLIKTRGQQVTLSCSPISGHRSVSWYQQTPGQGLQFLFEYFSETQRNKGNFPGRFSGRQFSNSRSEMNVSTLELGDSALYLCASSLGQGRGYTFGSGTRLTVV.

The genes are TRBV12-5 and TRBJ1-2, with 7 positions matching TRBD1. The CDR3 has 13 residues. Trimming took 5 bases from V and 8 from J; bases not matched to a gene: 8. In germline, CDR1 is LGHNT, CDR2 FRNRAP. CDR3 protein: CASGRDSSGGYTF. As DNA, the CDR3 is TGTGCTAGTGGTCGGGACAGTTCAGGCGGCTACACCTTC.

CDR3 in amino acids: CASSLEGRASGETQYF. The CDR3 region has the DNA TGTGCCAGCAGCTTAGAGGGCAGGGCATCGGGAGAGACCCAGTACTTC. The rearrangement uses TRBV7-9 and TRBJ2-5; TRBD1 is a possible D gene (5 bases). Trimming cost V 1 base and J 4 bases, with 16 bases left between them. This CDR3 contains 16 residues. Germline V gene lookup returns CDR1 SEHNR and CDR2 FQNEAQ (reference sequence).

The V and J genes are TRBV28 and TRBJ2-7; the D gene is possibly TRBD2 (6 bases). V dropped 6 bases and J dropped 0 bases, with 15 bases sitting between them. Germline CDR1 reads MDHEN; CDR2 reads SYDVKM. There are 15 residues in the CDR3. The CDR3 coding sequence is TGTGCCAGCAGCCCCGTAATCGGGGGCTCCTACGAGCAGTACTTC. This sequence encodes CASSPVIGGSYEQYF.

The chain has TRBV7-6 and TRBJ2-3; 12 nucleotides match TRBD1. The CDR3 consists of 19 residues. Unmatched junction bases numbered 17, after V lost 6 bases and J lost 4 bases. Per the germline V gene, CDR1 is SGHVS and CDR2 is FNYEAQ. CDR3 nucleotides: TGTGCCAGCAGTTCTGACCTGGGACAGGGGGCGCGGGGCCCAGATACGCAGTATTTT. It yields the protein CASSSDLGQGARGPDTQYF.

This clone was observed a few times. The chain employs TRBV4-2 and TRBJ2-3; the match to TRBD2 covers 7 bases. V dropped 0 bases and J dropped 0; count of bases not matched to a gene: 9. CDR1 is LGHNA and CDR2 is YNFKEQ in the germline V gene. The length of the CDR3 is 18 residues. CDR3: CASSQDFGGRLSTDTQYF. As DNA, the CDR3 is TGTGCCAGCAGCCAAGATTTCGGCGGGAGATTGAGCACAGATACGCAGTATTTT.

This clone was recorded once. This CDR3 reads CASSPLTGFYEQYF. In DNA, the CDR3 is TGTGCCAGCAGCCCACTGACAGGTTTCTACGAGCAGTACTTC. The J gene is TRBJ2-7, the V gene TRBV5-4, with D possibly TRBD1 on 6 matching bases. The CDR3 length is 14 residues. Per the germline V gene, CDR1 is SGHNT and CDR2 is YYREEE (reference sequence). The ends were cut back, 4 bases at V and 3 bases at J, with 14 bases in the middle.

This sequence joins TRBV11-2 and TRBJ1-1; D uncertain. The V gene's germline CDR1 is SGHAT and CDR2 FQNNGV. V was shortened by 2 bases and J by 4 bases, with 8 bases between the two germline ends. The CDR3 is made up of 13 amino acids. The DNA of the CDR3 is TGTGCCAGCAGCTTACTAGAAAGCACTGAAGCTTTCTTT. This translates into CASSLLESTEAFF.

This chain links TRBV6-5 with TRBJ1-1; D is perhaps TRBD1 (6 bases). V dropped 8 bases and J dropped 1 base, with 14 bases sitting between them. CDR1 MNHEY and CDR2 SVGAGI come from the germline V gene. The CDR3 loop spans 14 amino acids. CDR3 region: CASYRLTGNTEAFF. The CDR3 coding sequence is TGTGCCAGCTACAGATTGACAGGGAACACTGAAGCTTTCTTT.

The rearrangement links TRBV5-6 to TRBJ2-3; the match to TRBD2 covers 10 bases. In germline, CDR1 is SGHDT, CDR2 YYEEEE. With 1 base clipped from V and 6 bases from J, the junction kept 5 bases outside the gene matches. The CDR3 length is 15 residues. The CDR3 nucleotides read TGTGCCAGCAGCTTGCCGGGACTAGCGACCGATACGCAGTATTTT. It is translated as CASSLPGLATDTQYF.

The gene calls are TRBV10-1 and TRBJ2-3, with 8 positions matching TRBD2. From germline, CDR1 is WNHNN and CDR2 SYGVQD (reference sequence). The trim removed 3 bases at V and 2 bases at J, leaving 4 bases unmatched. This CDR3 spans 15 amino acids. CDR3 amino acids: CASSDSGGPTDTQYF. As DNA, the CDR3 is TGCGCCAGCAGTGACTCGGGGGGGCCCACAGATACGCAGTATTTT.

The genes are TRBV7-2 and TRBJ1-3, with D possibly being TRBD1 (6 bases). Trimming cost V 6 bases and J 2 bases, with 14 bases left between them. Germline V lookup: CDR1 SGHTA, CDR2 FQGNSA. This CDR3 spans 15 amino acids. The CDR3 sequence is CASRLDRNPGNTIYF. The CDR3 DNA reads TGTGCCAGCAGGCTCGACAGGAACCCTGGAAACACCATATATTTT.

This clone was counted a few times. The CDR3 sequence is CASSIGEYQETQYF. The CDR3 region has the DNA TGTGCCAGTAGTATCGGGGAGTACCAAGAGACCCAGTACTTC. The gene calls are TRBV19 and TRBJ2-5, with D perhaps matching TRBD2 (5 bases). The ends were cut back, 3 bases at V and 0 bases at J, with 8 bases in the middle. Germline-derived CDR1 and CDR2 are LNHDA and SQIVND (reference sequence). The length of the CDR3 is 14 residues.

CDR3 region: CASSSQDNRNQPQHF. CDR3 DNA: TGTGCCAGCTCATCACAGGACAACCGCAATCAGCCCCAGCATTTT. The rearrangement links TRBV18 to TRBJ1-5; possible D gene TRBD1, 5 bases. The germline CDR1 and CDR2 sequences are KGHSH and LQKENI. V was pared by 5 bases and J by 2 bases, with 13 bases between. This CDR3 is 15 amino acids long.

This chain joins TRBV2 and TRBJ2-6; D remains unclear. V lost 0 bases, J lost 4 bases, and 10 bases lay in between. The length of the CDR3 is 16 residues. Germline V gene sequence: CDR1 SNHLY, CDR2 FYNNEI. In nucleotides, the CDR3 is TGTGCCAGCAGTGAAGCATGGCAGTTGGGGGCCAACGTCCTGACTTTC. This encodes CASSEAWQLGANVLTF.

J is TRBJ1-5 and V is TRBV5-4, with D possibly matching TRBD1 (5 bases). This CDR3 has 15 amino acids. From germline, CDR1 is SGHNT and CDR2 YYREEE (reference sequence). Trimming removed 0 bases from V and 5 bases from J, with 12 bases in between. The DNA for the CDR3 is TGTGCCAGCAGCTTGGGGGGTTCGGGGGATCAGCCCCAGCATTTT. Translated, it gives CASSLGGSGDQPQHF. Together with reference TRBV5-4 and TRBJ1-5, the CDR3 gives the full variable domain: ETGVTQSPTHLIKTRGQQVTLRCSSQSGHNTVSWYQQALGQGPQFIFQYYREEENGRGNFPPRFSGLQFPNYSSELNVNALELDDSALYLCASSLGGSGDQPQHFGDGTRLSIL.